This TCR beta chain was recorded in a study of T cell responses to AZD1222 COVID-19 vaccine (TCRdb year 2021). In the study overall: TCR sequencing was performed for roughly 250 trial participants, of whom around 210 were given two doses of AZD1222 and approximately 26 were given two doses of MenACWY control vaccine. Trial participants were enrolled by age into 18-55, 56-69 and 70-plus year subgroups, with roughly 150, 30 and 60 TCR-sequenced participants respectively. What the authors observed across the whole study: Conclusions about previously exposed vaccinees are limited, since just six AZD1222 recipients were seropositive for SARS-CoV-2 at baseline. Because no samples from the day 14 peak response were available, repertoires could be characterized only after the peak T cell response. The 56-69-year group was small, and its depth increase did not reach significance, likely because of low power. Vaccine-associated CD4 TCRs spanned the whole spike protein, with dominant responses in regions 160-218 and 743-854. Participants were mostly white British, with more females than males. The authors suggested clonal diversity may have been underestimated. Reportedly, almost half of the unique spike-specific TCRs recognized epitopes lying outside the regions that are mutated in the B.1.351 and B.1.1.7 variants. Spike-specific TCR breadth and depth rose significantly after two AZD1222 doses compared with day 0 and with MenACWY recipients.

Cut back by 9 bases and 5 bases, the V and J ends lie 20 bases apart. CDR1 is given as MNHEY and CDR2 as SVGAGI, both from the germline V gene. The CDR3 holds 14 amino acids from the cysteine to the phenylalanine. Only the CDR3 DNA stays, 42 bases, in frame from base 1. The CDR3 regions of human TCRbeta chains were subjected to immunosequencing. As for how the authors treated the data: Repertoire TCRs were matched against a reference library of SARS-CoV-2-specific TCRs generated with the MIRA antigen-specificity platform. Breadth was defined as the fraction of unique TCRs that were SARS-CoV-2-associated. Depth was defined as the fraction of total T cells that were SARS-CoV-2-associated. Using the MIRA data, each spike-specific TCR was assigned both to the spike region to which the TCR was reactive and to a CD4 or CD8 class. Log10-transformed breadth and depth values were compared by one-way ANOVA with Sidak's multiple comparisons tests. Here the immuneACCESS table is served through TCRdb, limited to in-frame sequences with V and J called. Missing clones are a known gap in these copies; in checked studies unresolved V genes cover under half, and the rest lacks a known reason. V and J calls and clone size are as listed in that table; D and trimming were resolved from the DNA. The sample table contains under 50,000 clones; only one count was recorded for around 89% of them. Less than 6% of the sample is in the top ten clones.

A word on this clone: What this receptor recognizes is not known. There are no base qualities to consult, and no much larger clone falls within one base.

Read against the paper, the sample's time point label means: about 28 days (+/-7) after the second vaccine dose. AZD1222 recipients given second doses at about 4 weeks or at about 12 weeks were pooled, since spike-specific TCR depth and breadth were not found to differ between the two schedules. The vaccinee samples were drawn from two UK trials, COV001 and COV002, one of which was a single-blind randomized controlled phase 2/3 trial testing AZD1222 (ChAdOx1 nCoV-19) in healthy adults. For TCRbeta chain sequencing, PBMC samples were collected from trial participants at day 0 and at day 28 after the second dose.

The sample was peripheral blood, taken 28 days after the second AZD1222 dose. The chain employs TRBV6-5 and TRBJ2-7; TRBD2 might be the D gene, on 5 matching bases. The TCR originated in an adult who received the AZD1222 COVID-19 vaccine. The CDR3 region has the sequence CASRNGLASNEQYF. Read as DNA, the sequence is TGTGCCAGTCGAAACGGCCTAGCTAGCAACGAGCAGTACTTC.